One and the same sample provided the 7 T cell receptor beta chains below, sequenced in a study of blood T cells in healthy people across ages. Alongside a J-beta primer mix, a sample-barcoded 5' primer served in a second PCR lasting roughly 7 to 11 cycles. MiXCR was run by TCRdb on the 5' RACE reads, yielding one entry per CDR3 protein. The sample has about 580,000 distinct CDR3 sequences, 40% to 55% seen once. The material sequenced was blood. These receptors were taken from an elderly man in good health.

On this clonotype: This may come from a read error, since a much larger clone is one base off. The rearrangement joins TRBV6-6 to TRBJ2-7, with TRBD2 as a possible D gene (5 bases). Germline CDR1 MNHNY, CDR2 SVGAGI (reference sequence). Trimming stripped 6 bases from V and 2 bases from J, with 8 bases between. This CDR3 spans 12 amino acids. The chain's CDR3 is CASRLVAYEQYF. CDR3 nucleotides: TGTGCCAGCAGACTAGTAGCCTACGAGCAGTACTTC.

The chain has TRBV20-1 and TRBJ2-2; D gene ambiguous. CDR3 length: 14 amino acids. Germline CDR1 DFQATT, CDR2 SNEGSKA (reference sequence). V was shortened by 4 bases and J by 5 bases, with 14 bases between the two germline ends. DNA of the CDR3: TGCAGTGCTATCCCGCCCGTCGAAACCGGGGAGCTGTTTTTT. It encodes CSAIPPVETGELFF.

This clonotype appeared a few times. This chain uses TRBV7-2 with TRBJ1-2, with D possibly being TRBD1 (5 bases). The CDR3 loop spans 15 amino acids. Germline loops: CDR1 SGHTA, CDR2 FQGNSA. V lost 1 base and J 8 bases, leaving 17 bases between the germline ends. The DNA of the CDR3 is TGTGCCAGCAGCTTAGAAGGGGCGACCAGGAAGGGCTACACCTTC. Translated, it gives CASSLEGATRKGYTF.

A few counts support this clonotype. The CDR3 sequence: CSARTSGNPTDTQYF. The CDR3 nucleotides are TGCAGTGCGAGGACTAGCGGGAACCCCACAGATACGCAGTATTTT. The chain employs TRBV20-1 and TRBJ2-3; 12 bases map to TRBD2. This CDR3 is 15 amino acids long. The V gene's germline CDR1 is DFQATT and CDR2 SNEGSKA (reference sequence). The V gene end was trimmed by 6 bases and the J gene end by 2 bases; junction bases not matched to a gene: 6.

In this sample, this clonotype turned up a few times. The chain uses TRBV27 and TRBJ2-5; no definite D call. The CDR3 sequence is 21 residues long. The germline V gene encodes CDR1 MNHEY and CDR2 SMNVEV (reference sequence). V lost 1 base and J lost 3, with 30 bases in between. CDR3 loop: CASSLYPPFVVSGAREETQYF. DNA of the CDR3: TGTGCCAGCAGTTTATATCCCCCTTTTGTTGTCTCGGGCGCCCGGGAAGAGACCCAGTACTTC.

The CDR3 is CASSAGQQNTEAFF. CDR3 sequence (DNA): TGTGCCAGCTCGGCGGGACAGCAGAACACTGAAGCTTTCTTT. V usage is TRBV18 and J usage is TRBJ1-1; 7 bases are shared with TRBD1. Germline V lookup: CDR1 KGHSH, CDR2 LQKENI. Trimming cost V 6 bases and J 1 base; bases outside gene matches: 5. This CDR3 spans 14 amino acids. The full variable domain, in which reference TRBV18 and TRBJ1-1 provide the parts outside the CDR3, is NAGVMQNPRHLVRRRGQEARLRCSPMKGHSHVYWYRQLPEEGLKFMVYLQKENIIDESGMPKERFSAEFPKEGPSILRIQQVVRGDSAAYFCASSAGQQNTEAFFGQGTRLTVV.

Regarding this clonotype: A much larger clone sits a single nucleotide away, making a read error possible. The gene calls are TRBV7-9 and TRBJ2-1; the D is unclear. The J call is uncertain, as TRBJ2-7 better fits the DNA end. The CDR3 length is 12 residues. Germline V gene sequence: CDR1 SEHNR, CDR2 FQNEAQ (reference sequence). As DNA, the CDR3 is TGTGCCAGCAGCTACACGGGTAATGAGCAGTACTTC. Its translation: CASSYTGNEQYF.